These 23 T cell receptor beta chains were all obtained from the same sample, sequenced in a study of identifying expanded T cells in peripheral blood. Clones were read by immunoSEQ multiplex PCR, and TCRdb kept only the in-frame ones, dropping some. The sample contains tens of thousands of clones, roughly 84% of which appear only once. Sequencing input: blood. The receptors derive from a person between 18 and 70 years old in good health.

The V call is TRBV4-3, the J call TRBJ1-2; TRBD1 might be the D (6 bases). The CDR3 spans 17 residues. Between the trimmed V and J ends, which lost 0 bases and 2 bases, there was a span of 16 bases. Germline V gives CDR1 LGHNA, CDR2 YSLEER. The CDR3 sequence is CASSQEQGGGLNYGYTF. Written as DNA, the CDR3 is TGCGCCAGCAGCCAAGAACAGGGAGGGGGACTAAACTATGGCTACACCTTC.

This chain links TRBV11-3 with TRBJ1-2; D is unclear. The CDR3 is 13 amino acids. CDR1 is SGHNT and CDR2 is YENEEA in the germline V gene. V was clipped by 8 bases and J by 2 bases, with 12 bases between them. The CDR3: CASRDNWNYGYTF. The CDR3 DNA is TGTGCCAGCCGGGATAACTGGAACTATGGCTACACCTTC. Full variable domain (remainder filled in from reference TRBV11-3 and TRBJ1-2): EAGVVQSPRYKIIEKKQPVAFWCNPISGHNTLYWYLQNLGQGPELLIRYENEEAVDDSQLPKDRFSAERLKGVDSTLKIQPAELGDSAVYLCASRDNWNYGYTFGSGTRLTVV.

The V call is TRBV30, the J call TRBJ2-1; D gene uncertain. This CDR3 is built from 15 residues. CDR1 is GTSNPN, CDR2 SVGIG, per germline (reference sequence). Between the trimmed V and J ends, which lost 3 bases and 1 base, there was a span of 13 bases. The CDR3 protein is CAWSRVRNSYNEQFF. The DNA for the CDR3 is TGTGCCTGGAGCCGGGTCCGAAATTCCTACAATGAGCAGTTCTTC.

The chain has TRBV2 and TRBJ2-1; 13 bases agree with TRBD2. Germline CDR1 reads SNHLY; CDR2 reads FYNNEI. After removal of 3 bases from V and 7 bases from J, the junction contained 3 bases not matched to a gene. The CDR3 contains 15 residues. For the CDR3, the DNA is TGTGCCAGCAGTGATGCGACTAGCGGGGGGAATGAGCAGTTCTTC. Encoded protein: CASSDATSGGNEQFF.

The chain combines TRBV7-2 with TRBJ1-6; D uncertain. The CDR3 length is 12 residues. The germline V and J ends were trimmed by 1 base and 11 bases, with 6 bases remaining between them. CDR1 and CDR2 from the germline V gene are SGHTA and FQGNSA. Written as DNA, the CDR3 is TGTGCCAGCAGCTTAGATAGGGCACCCCTCCACTTT. Its translation: CASSLDRAPLHF.

CDR3 in amino acids: CAWSVLVGNTIYF. The CDR3 region has the DNA TGTGCCTGGAGTGTACTGGTTGGAAACACCATATATTTT. The chain recombines TRBV30 with TRBJ1-3; no clear D gene. CDR3 length equals 13 residues. V was cut by 0 bases and J by 3 bases, with 6 bases left in between. Germline CDR1 is GTSNPN and CDR2 is SVGIG (reference sequence).

This sequence joins TRBV7-8 and TRBJ1-6, with D perhaps matching TRBD1 (6 bases). Trimming took 2 bases from V and 0 from J, leaving 11 bases between them. Germline V gene lookup returns CDR1 SGHVS and CDR2 FQNEAQ. The CDR3 length is 17 residues. As DNA, the CDR3 is TGTGCCAGCAGCTTAACAGGGCTGGGCTCCTATAATTCACCCCTCCACTTT. Amino acids: CASSLTGLGSYNSPLHF.

This chain links TRBV6-5 with TRBJ2-1, with 11 nucleotides matching TRBD2. The CDR3 has 15 amino acids. The germline V gene has CDR1 MNHEY and CDR2 SVGAGI. The V and J ends lost 6 bases and 9 bases, in that order; junction bases with no gene match: 10. CDR3 sequence (DNA): TGTGCCAGCAGCGCCGGGACTAGCGGTCGGATTGAGCAGTTCTTC. Translating it yields CASSAGTSGRIEQFF.

The chain carries TRBV7-9 and TRBJ2-7; TRBD1 agrees at 11 bases. The CDR3 consists of 16 residues. With 5 bases clipped from V and 5 bases from J, the junction kept 11 bases outside the gene matches. The germline V gene encodes CDR1 SEHNR and CDR2 FQNEAQ (reference sequence). In DNA, the CDR3 is TGTGCCAGCAGCATGGAGGACAGGGGGCGAAGAAACGAGCAGTACTTC. As protein: CASSMEDRGRRNEQYF.

The chain carries TRBV7-2 and TRBJ1-5, with D maybe TRBD1 (6 bases). The germline CDR1 and CDR2 sequences are SGHTA and FQGNSA. Between the trimmed V and J ends, which lost 5 bases and 7 bases, there was a span of 15 bases. The CDR3 covers 14 residues. The DNA for the CDR3 is TGTGCCAGCAGCGGGACATCTGGGGGCCAGCCCCAGCATTTT. This translates into CASSGTSGGQPQHF.

V usage is TRBV6-1 and J usage is TRBJ1-5, with a tentative D call TRBD1 (5 bases). CDR1 MNHNS and CDR2 SASEGT come from the germline V gene. This CDR3 has 16 amino acids. V lost 2 bases to trimming and J lost 0 bases, with 11 bases between them. CDR3 residues: CASSELRGYSNQPQHF. For the CDR3, the DNA is TGTGCCAGCAGTGAACTTAGGGGATATAGCAATCAGCCCCAGCATTTT.

The J gene is TRBJ1-3, the V gene TRBV5-1; D might be TRBD1 (6 bases). Germline values: CDR1 SGHRS, CDR2 YFSETQ. CDR3 length equals 14 residues. With 5 bases removed from V and 5 bases from J, the gap between germline ends came to 14 bases. The CDR3 loop reads CASRGGGQRNTIYF. For the CDR3, the DNA is TGCGCCAGCAGAGGCGGGGGGCAGAGAAACACCATATATTTT.

V usage is TRBV18 and J usage is TRBJ2-7, with 8 bases identical to TRBD1. Germline V gene lookup returns CDR1 KGHSH and CDR2 LQKENI. This CDR3 region has 13 residues. After removal of 5 bases from V and 6 bases from J, the junction contained 6 bases not matched to a gene. CDR3 nucleotide sequence: TGTGCCAGCTCAAGACAGGGGTTGGCCGAGCAGTACTTC. Its translation is CASSRQGLAEQYF.

A word on this clone: One junction end disagrees with the germline gene, perhaps due to a read error. The chain carries TRBV7-9 and TRBJ2-7; 12 nucleotides align to TRBD2. CDR3 length: 16 amino acids. The germline gives CDR1 SEHNR, CDR2 FQNEAQ (reference sequence). This chain's CDR3 is CASSLAGGAVSYEQYF. DNA of the CDR3: TGTGCCAGCAGCCTAGCGGGGGGGGCAGTTTCCTACGAGCAGTACTTC.

The chain couples TRBV5-5 to TRBJ1-2; D remains unclear. The ends were cut back, 0 bases at V and 1 base at J, with 10 bases in the middle. Germline lookup yields CDR1 SGHKS and CDR2 YYEKEE (reference sequence). This CDR3 is built from 15 residues. CDR3 coding DNA: TGTGCCAGCAGCTTGGAGGGCGATAATAACTATGGCTACACCTTC. It translates to CASSLEGDNNYGYTF.

In DNA form, the CDR3 reads TGTGCCAGCAGTGTTCAGGGACTCTCCTACAATGAGCAGTTCTTC. This translates into CASSVQGLSYNEQFF. The V gene is TRBV6-1, the J gene TRBJ2-1; a weak D match, TRBD2 (6 bases). This CDR3 comprises 15 residues. The germline gives CDR1 MNHNS, CDR2 SASEGT. V was clipped by 4 bases and J by 0 bases, with 10 bases between them.

The V call is TRBV11-3, the J call TRBJ2-5, with D possibly TRBD1 on 6 matching bases. The V gene lost 5 bases and the J gene lost 1 base, with 11 bases spanning the gap. Germline CDR1 and CDR2: SGHNT and YENEEA. This CDR3 is built from 14 residues. CDR3 coding DNA: TGTGCCAGCAGCACCTCGACAGGCCAAGAGACCCAGTACTTC. Its translation is CASSTSTGQETQYF.

This sequence joins TRBV30 and TRBJ1-5; 9 positions agree with TRBD1. With 1 base clipped from V and 7 bases from J, the junction kept 5 bases outside the gene matches. This CDR3 region has 14 residues. Germline CDR1 is GTSNPN and CDR2 is SVGIG (reference sequence). As DNA, the CDR3 is TGTGCCTGGAGTGAGGGACAGGGAATGCAGCCCCAGCATTTT. Its translation is CAWSEGQGMQPQHF.

This chain joins TRBV6-5 and TRBJ2-7, with D maybe TRBD1 (6 bases). The CDR3 extends over 13 amino acids. Between the trimmed V and J ends, which lost 8 bases and 2 bases, there was a span of 13 bases. Germline V gives CDR1 MNHEY, CDR2 SVGAGI. CDR3 DNA sequence: TGTGCCAGCTCAGGGGCCCCTGCCTACGAGCAGTACTTC. It yields the protein CASSGAPAYEQYF.

This sequence joins TRBV6-6 and TRBJ2-6, with D unclear. Germline V CDR1 and CDR2: MNHNY, SVGAGI (reference sequence). This CDR3 comprises 11 residues. The V and J ends lost 8 bases and 1 base respectively, with 0 bases between them. CDR3 sequence (DNA): TGTGCCAGCTCTGGGGCCAACGTCCTGACTTTC. It specifies CASSGANVLTF.

The gene calls are TRBV10-3 and TRBJ1-2; D may be TRBD1 (6 bases). The ends were cut back, 5 bases at V and 5 bases at J, with 12 bases in the middle. The length of the CDR3 is 13 residues. In germline, CDR1 is ENHRY, CDR2 SYGVKD. CDR3 residues: CAISPAQGYGYTF. The CDR3 DNA follows: TGTGCCATCAGTCCTGCACAGGGTTATGGCTACACCTTC.

This rearrangement joins TRBV7-2 to TRBJ2-3; 14 positions agree with TRBD2. The ends lost 4 bases at V and 5 bases at J; junction bases unmatched: 8. Germline V gene lookup returns CDR1 SGHTA and CDR2 FQGNSA. The CDR3 spans 17 residues. CDR3 amino acids: CASSSRLAGGRVDTQYF. CDR3 coding DNA: TGTGCCAGCAGCTCCCGACTAGCGGGGGGGCGTGTAGATACGCAGTATTTT.

The chain links TRBV27 to TRBJ2-7; a weak D match, TRBD1 (7 bases). V was pared by 3 bases and J by 2 bases, with 11 bases between. The CDR3 is 14 residues long. Germline V gene sequence: CDR1 MNHEY, CDR2 SMNVEV (reference sequence). This CDR3 is CASSFSGGTYEQYF. The CDR3 coding sequence is TGTGCCAGCAGTTTTTCAGGGGGGACCTACGAGCAGTACTTC.